The source of this TCR beta chain is a study of T cells in Graves' hyperthyroidism and ophthalmopathy (dated by TCRdb to the late 2010s). Concerning the study at large: Peripheral blood was sampled at the time of initial diagnosis, prior to any treatment. The paper reports TCR Vbeta CDR3 sequencing of about 140 peripheral blood samples: approximately 41 ophthalmopathy, fewer than 80 hyperthyroidism and around 17 progressor patients. The approximately 98 discovery patients were randomly divided into training and test sets at a 7:3 ratio. Thyroid tissue and blood T-cell repertoires from roughly 6 Graves' hyperthyroidism patients were also compared in the study. A discovery cohort of about a hundred patients, roughly 40 with Graves' ophthalmopathy and about 60 with stable Graves' hyperthyroidism, was used to find distinguishing TCR V-J signatures. Following sampling, methimazole starting at 30 mg daily was given to hyperthyroidism patients, and high-dose intravenous methylprednisolone was given to ophthalmopathy patients. Prospective prediction of ophthalmopathy was tested in an independent validation cohort consisting of some 19 hyperthyroidism patients and approximately 16 patients who later progressed to ophthalmopathy. What the research found in general, with its limitations: In cross-validation, a model built on a 13 V-J signature told ophthalmopathy apart from stable hyperthyroidism with just under 90% sensitivity and about 81% specificity, and in testing the same model reached 80%/75%. Most expanded thyroid clonotypes (frequency above 0.001) were also detected in blood, a finding suggesting that blood repertoires may reflect thyroid immune responses. In validation, progression to ophthalmopathy was predicted by the model with more than 65% sensitivity and 72.22% specificity, a median of approximately 7.1 months before onset. Sample size was not statistically predetermined, and blinding of investigators to group allocation was not performed.

This clonotype was picked up many times. Its antigen specificity is not known. No base quality information exists; no much larger clone differs at one position. The TCR beta CDR3 regions were amplified from RNA transcripts. The TCR CDR3 was subjected to a first round of RT-PCR using the HTBI primer set and the Qiagen OneStep RT-PCR kit. Libraries were constructed in a second round of multiplex PCR, after which size selection and purification were carried out. Paired-end sequencing of the libraries was performed with 100 bp reads on an Illumina HiSeq2000. The original methods were these. SOAPnuke was used to process the raw data, throwing out any read that contained adapters or uncalled bases, had a mean Phred below 15, or lacked an exact constant-primer or identifier match. COPE v1.2.5 was used to merge the high-quality paired reads, and each unique nucleotide sequence was defined as a clonotype. MiTCR v1.1 was used to align clonotypes to the IMGT TRBV, TRBD and TRBJ reference segments. Only V-J combinations with frequency above 0.0001, covering about 99% of repertoires, were analysed. A TCS score was defined as the ratio of F50 (clonal expansion) to E x V (chaos), with BLOSUM62-based TCRdist applied between CDR3 peptides within each V-J. Welch's t-statistics and random forest reduced fewer than 550 V-J features to around 14, which were used in a naive Bayes classifier (R e1071). TCRdb reprocessed the public reads (quality trimming at Q25 with fastp, clone calling with MiXCR) and kept in-frame beta chains. Merged by CDR3 protein, the rows form single entries marked with the most common genes and DNA. The V and J calls reflect TCRdb's pipeline rather than the authors' work. Within this sample are hundreds of thousands of distinct CDR3 sequences, with about 14% of them counted one time only. Approximately 12% of the sample is taken by the ten largest.

Taken from the germline V gene, the CDR1 and CDR2 loops are MNHEY and SVGEGT. The junction carries 18 bases between V and J, which are trimmed by 2 bases and 11 bases respectively. Counted from cysteine to phenylalanine, this CDR3 has 15 amino acids. Only the CDR3 DNA stays, 45 bases, in frame from base 1. Moderately to severely active disease, a Clinical Activity Score of at least 3, a NOSPECS grade of at least 4, and a duration under 3 months were present in ophthalmopathy patients. Exclusion was applied to patients with uncontrolled infections, other autoimmune diseases, pregnancy or lactation. Diagnoses were established on the basis of clinical symptoms, serum thyroxine and TRAb, thyroid ultrasound, and orbital computed tomography. PBMCs were separated from 8 to 10 ml of fresh peripheral blood using Ficoll-Paque density gradient centrifugation. Total RNA was extracted with Trizol reagent, and quality was checked on an Agilent 2100 Bioanalyzer.

This receptor chain uses TRBV6-2 or TRBV6-3 and TRBJ1-4; a confident D gene designation cannot be given. The sequencing input was blood. The origin of this receptor is a woman aged 45-60 years with Graves' ophthalmopathy. The CDR3 reads CASSYHDKVRMKLFF. The nucleotides are TGTGCCAGCAGTTACCACGACAAGGTCCGGATGAAACTGTTTTTT.